This paragraph covers one T cell receptor beta chain sequence. Its matching antigen is unknown. This cohort consisted of healthy bone marrow donors. This specimen comes from a study of cytomegalovirus exposure and HLA in healthy donors. Points from the study as a whole: An Asian-associated ancestry cluster reportedly showed fewer N-insertions than the approximately 670-donor mean in a later analysis. Accurate prediction of most subjects' HLA-A and HLA-B alleles from TCR beta sequences was reported.

A multiplex PCR was run with 60 Vbeta primers and 13 Jbeta primers. The data were produced by immunoSEQ multiplex PCR, yet TCRdb's version contains in-frame clones alone and is incomplete. This sample has about 120,000 clones, with more than 75% found just once. The clonotype was recovered from a man aged 25-40 years in good health and CMV-seropositive. The specimen was PBMCs.

In nucleotides, the CDR3 is TGTGCCAGCAGCTTAATGCGGGCTTTGAACACTGAAGCTTTCTTT. Protein: CASSLMRALNTEAFF. This chain connects TRBV7-2 to TRBJ1-1, with unresolved D. The CDR3 runs to 15 residues. V was pared by 2 bases and J by 0 bases, with 10 bases between. CDR1 and CDR2 from the germline V gene are SGHTA and FQGNSA.